The 27 T cell receptor beta chains reported below all come from one sample, sequenced in a study of response to subunit inactivated influenza vaccine. TCRdb re-called the RT-PCR reads through MiXCR, storing one row per CDR3 protein. The sample records roughly 760,000 distinct CDR3 sequences, 21% being singletons. Sequenced here: PBMCs from blood, sampled 5 days after vaccination. These receptors were collected from a man aged 50 to 59 who received an inactivated influenza vaccine.

The chain couples TRBV12-3 or TRBV12-4 to TRBJ2-1; TRBD2 matches at 13 bases. Unmatched junction bases numbered 6, after V lost 3 bases and J lost 10 bases. The CDR3 runs 15 residues. The CDR3 loop reads CASSFPGLAGREQFF. DNA for the CDR3: TGTGCCAGCAGTTTCCCGGGACTAGCGGGAAGGGAGCAGTTCTTC.

The chain links TRBV30 to TRBJ1-2, with 7 bases fitting TRBD1. Germline CDR1 and CDR2: GTSNPN and SVGIG (reference sequence). Trimming removed 0 bases from V and 8 bases from J; junction bases left unmatched: 9. The CDR3 is 14 amino acids. CDR3: CAWSVQGVVLGYTF. CDR3 nucleotides: TGTGCCTGGAGTGTCCAGGGGGTAGTCTTAGGCTACACCTTC.

This sequence joins TRBV9 and TRBJ2-2; D might be TRBD1 (6 bases). Germline loops: CDR1 SGDLS, CDR2 YYNGEE. The CDR3 is 15 residues long. V lost 0 bases and J lost 2, with 8 bases in between. CDR3 nucleotides: TGTGCCAGCAGCGTAGTGGGACAAAACACCGGGGAGCTGTTTTTT. Its protein product is CASSVVGQNTGELFF. Using reference TRBV9 and TRBJ2-2 for the parts outside the CDR3, the full variable domain is DSGVTQTPKHLITATGQRVTLRCSPRSGDLSVYWYQQSLDQGLQFLIQYYNGEERAKGNILERFSAQQFPDLHSELNLSSLELGDSALYFCASSVVGQNTGELFFGEGSRLTVL.

This clonotype showed up just a few times. V gene TRBV27 combines with J gene TRBJ1-5; D is possibly TRBD1 (5 bases). V was cut by 5 bases and J by 1 base, with 9 bases left in between. The CDR3 consists of 14 residues. The germline V gene encodes CDR1 MNHEY and CDR2 SMNVEV (reference sequence). The CDR3 nucleotides read TGTGCCAGCAGTAATGGGGGGAGCAATCAGCCCCAGCATTTT. Translation gives CASSNGGSNQPQHF.

This clonotype was recorded a few times. The chain combines TRBV5-1 with TRBJ2-1; TRBD2 agrees at 7 bases. The trim removed 0 bases at V and 2 bases at J, leaving 5 bases unmatched. The germline V gene has CDR1 SGHRS and CDR2 YFSETQ. The CDR3 sequence is 16 residues long. The CDR3 region is CASSLVQRDPYNEQFF. CDR3 nucleotide sequence: TGCGCCAGCAGCTTGGTTCAGCGGGACCCCTACAATGAGCAGTTCTTC.

This rearrangement joins TRBV6-2 or TRBV6-3 to TRBJ2-7, with a weak D call TRBD1 (5 bases). The V end was cut by 2 bases, the J end by 2 bases, with 13 bases between. Germline values: CDR1 MNHEY, CDR2 SVGEGT. CDR3 length: 15 amino acids. The CDR3 bases are TGTGCCAGCAGTTACCTCACAGGCCCTACCTACGAGCAGTACTTC. As protein: CASSYLTGPTYEQYF.

The CDR3 here is CASSSTDRNYGYTF. As DNA, the CDR3 is TGTGCCAGCAGTTCCACGGACAGGAACTATGGCTACACCTTC. The V gene is TRBV12-3 or TRBV12-4, the J gene TRBJ1-2; 7 bases agree with TRBD1. The CDR3 length is 14 residues. V shed 4 bases and J 2 bases; nucleotides not matched to a gene: 4.

The gene calls are TRBV5-1 and TRBJ1-5; tentatively, D is TRBD1 (5 bases). This CDR3 comprises 16 residues. V was cut by 2 bases and J by 0 bases, with 12 bases left in between. Germline V lookup: CDR1 SGHRS, CDR2 YFSETQ. CDR3 protein: CASSLGPGYSNQPQHF. The CDR3 DNA follows: TGCGCCAGCAGCTTAGGACCAGGGTATAGCAATCAGCCCCAGCATTTT.

About this clonotype: A much larger clone sits a single nucleotide away, making a read error possible. The chain links TRBV7-3 to TRBJ2-1; TRBD2 agrees at 8 bases. The trim removed 4 bases at V and 1 base at J, leaving 3 bases unmatched. The CDR3 is 15 amino acids. Germline assignment: CDR1 SGHTA and CDR2 FQGTGA. CDR3 sequence reads: CASSSGGRSYNEQFF. The CDR3 DNA follows: TGTGCCAGCAGCTCGGGCGGGAGGTCCTACAATGAGCAGTTCTTC.

This clonotype appeared a few times. The V call is TRBV4-3, the J call TRBJ2-1, with 8 nucleotides matching TRBD2. V shed 2 bases and J 6 bases; nucleotides not matched to a gene: 12. The germline CDR1 and CDR2 sequences are LGHNA and YSLEER. The CDR3 sequence is 17 residues long. This CDR3 reads CASSQLISGTSVNEQFF. The CDR3 DNA reads as TGCGCCAGCAGCCAATTAATCTCCGGGACTAGTGTCAATGAGCAGTTCTTC.

This clonotype was found many times. This chain links TRBV20-1 with TRBJ1-1; D is unclear. Deletions cut 6 bases from V and 5 bases from J, with 16 bases between. CDR1 is DFQATT and CDR2 is SNEGSKA in the germline V gene (reference sequence). This CDR3 spans 13 amino acids. The CDR3 DNA sequence: TGCAGTGCCCTCCGTGGGCGGTTAACTGAAGCTTTCTTT. Its translation: CSALRGRLTEAFF.

The rearrangement joins TRBV7-2 to TRBJ1-2; D might be TRBD1 (5 bases). V lost 3 bases and J lost 4, with 15 bases in between. CDR3 length: 15 residues. The V gene's germline CDR1 is SGHTA and CDR2 FQGNSA. The CDR3 DNA sequence: TGTGCCAGCAGCTTTAGGCAGGGTGGAGGCTATGGCTACACCTTC. Amino acids: CASSFRQGGGYGYTF.

This clonotype was seen a handful of times. The rearrangement joins TRBV4-3 to TRBJ1-2; the D gene is possibly TRBD1 (5 bases). Germline-derived CDR1 and CDR2 are LGHNA and YSLEER. The CDR3 spans 15 residues. Deletions cut 0 bases from V and 2 bases from J, with 10 bases between. CDR3 DNA: TGCGCCAGCAGCCAAGACCCCCGGACAAACTATGGCTACACCTTC. This codes for CASSQDPRTNYGYTF.

The gene calls are TRBV5-1 and TRBJ1-1; a possible D gene is TRBD1 (6 bases). Germline CDR1 and CDR2: SGHRS and YFSETQ. This CDR3 spans 16 amino acids. Trimming cost V 4 bases and J 0 bases, with 16 bases left between them. CDR3 sequence reads: CASSGTGSTMNTEAFF. Written as DNA, the CDR3 is TGCGCCAGCAGCGGCACAGGGAGTACGATGAACACTGAAGCTTTCTTT.

The rearrangement links TRBV4-3 to TRBJ2-1; TRBD1 agrees at 9 bases. The V and J ends lost 0 bases and 3 bases, in that order; junction bases with no gene match: 3. Germline V gene data show CDR1 as LGHNA and CDR2 as YSLEER. The CDR3 consists of 16 residues. CDR3 protein: CASSQDGTGLYNEQFF. In DNA form, the CDR3 reads TGCGCCAGCAGCCAAGATGGGACAGGGCTCTACAATGAGCAGTTCTTC.

This clonotype was seen a few times. The chain uses TRBV15 and TRBJ1-5, with D possibly TRBD1 on 5 matching bases. This CDR3 has 12 residues. Germline CDR1 reads LNHNV; CDR2 reads YYDKDF (reference sequence). V was shortened by 1 base and J by 10 bases, with 8 bases between the two germline ends. This CDR3 is CATSRVGGPQHF. The CDR3 DNA reads TGTGCCACCAGCAGAGTTGGGGGACCCCAGCATTTT.

This chain joins TRBV28 and TRBJ2-1; possibly TRBD2 for D (5 bases). The CDR3 covers 13 residues. V was clipped by 6 bases and J by 8 bases, with 14 bases between them. In germline, CDR1 is MDHEN, CDR2 SYDVKM. CDR3 bases: TGTGCCAGCAGCTATACTAGTTCAGATGAGCAGTTCTTC. It specifies CASSYTSSDEQFF.

This clonotype has more than one count but fewer than ten. This sequence joins TRBV10-3 and TRBJ2-1, with 8 nucleotides matching TRBD2. Losses at the gene ends were 0 bases for V and 4 bases for J; bases not matched to a gene: 5. CDR1 is ENHRY, CDR2 SYGVKD, per germline. The CDR3 sequence is 16 residues long. The CDR3 DNA follows: TGTGCCATCAGTGAGTCAGGACTAGCTGAGTACAATGAGCAGTTCTTC. Translating it yields CAISESGLAEYNEQFF.

This clonotype has a count of ten or more. The V and J genes are TRBV28 and TRBJ2-7, with D maybe TRBD1 (6 bases). Germline V gives CDR1 MDHEN, CDR2 SYDVKM. V dropped 8 bases and J dropped 3 bases, with 17 bases sitting between them. The CDR3 spans 14 residues. The CDR3 region has the DNA TGTGCCAGCGGACCCTCCGGACAGCACTACGAGCAGTACTTC. Amino acids: CASGPSGQHYEQYF.

This clonotype came up many times. The chain couples TRBV12-3 or TRBV12-4 to TRBJ2-3; maybe TRBD2 (6 bases). Trimming pared 5 bases from V and 2 bases from J, leaving 20 bases between. The CDR3 has 17 residues. CDR3 loop: CASSPSGGFFSTDTQYF. CDR3 nucleotides: TGTGCCAGCAGTCCGTCCGGGGGTTTCTTTTCCACAGATACGCAGTATTTT.

This clonotype has at least ten counts. The chain has TRBV5-1 and TRBJ2-1; D is perhaps TRBD1 (7 bases). The V and J ends lost 4 bases and 9 bases respectively, with 14 bases between them. The germline V gene has CDR1 SGHRS and CDR2 YFSETQ. The CDR3 is 13 amino acids. The CDR3 region is CASSPPQGGEQFF. Here the CDR3 DNA reads TGCGCCAGCAGCCCTCCCCAGGGGGGTGAGCAGTTCTTC.

The chain combines TRBV10-3 with TRBJ2-4; D is unresolved. This CDR3 comprises 15 residues. V lost 0 bases and J 7 bases, leaving 13 bases between the germline ends. Germline V gene data show CDR1 as ENHRY and CDR2 as SYGVKD. Here the CDR3 DNA reads TGTGCCATCAGTGAGTCTTGGGCTGTCACGAACATTCAGTACTTC. Translated: CAISESWAVTNIQYF.

This clonotype was recorded a few times. The gene calls are TRBV6-1 and TRBJ1-1; 8 bases match TRBD1. Germline V gene data show CDR1 as MNHNS and CDR2 as SASEGT. The CDR3 is made up of 14 amino acids. The J segment lost 4 bases and the V segment lost 7 bases, leaving 8 bases of the junction unmatched. This CDR3 reads CASTFDRGGTEAFF. For the CDR3, the DNA is TGTGCCAGCACATTCGACAGGGGAGGCACTGAAGCTTTCTTT.

The V call is TRBV28, the J call TRBJ2-5; D is perhaps TRBD1 or TRBD2 (5 bases each). Trimming cost V 4 bases and J 0 bases, with 15 bases left between them. Germline V gene data show CDR1 as MDHEN and CDR2 as SYDVKM. The CDR3 is 16 amino acids. For the CDR3, the DNA is TGTGCCAGCAGTTCCCCGGGACGCTCGTACCAAGAGACCCAGTACTTC. It is translated as CASSSPGRSYQETQYF.

Only a few counts were recorded for this clonotype. The chain recombines TRBV12-3 or TRBV12-4 with TRBJ2-2; no reliable D call. The V end was cut by 6 bases, the J end by 4 bases, with 9 bases between. The CDR3 has 13 residues. Here the CDR3 reads CASSYGITGELFF. The CDR3 DNA reads as TGTGCCAGCAGCTACGGTATCACCGGGGAGCTGTTTTTT.

The V call is TRBV21-1, the J call TRBJ2-5; TRBD2, as called in the table, went unchecked against the DNA. TRBV21-1 is reported as a pseudogene. There are 15 residues in the CDR3. The CDR3 DNA reads TGTGCCAGCAGCAAAGAGTGGGGAGTTTGGGAGACCCAGTACTTC. Residues: CASSKEWGVWETQYF.

This clonotype was picked up a small number of times. The chain carries TRBV4-3 and TRBJ1-6; TRBD1 matches 8 bases. V was clipped by 6 bases and J by 7 bases; unmatched bases: 8. Germline CDR1 and CDR2: LGHNA and YSLEER. This CDR3 contains 15 residues. The CDR3 coding sequence is TGCGCCAGCAGACTTGACAGGGGAAACAATTCACCCCTCCACTTT. Protein sequence: CASRLDRGNNSPLHF.